This T cell receptor (beta chain) was identified in a study of metastatic and nonmetastatic thyroid tumors. Study details: Peripheral blood and tumor or nodule samples from malignant and benign thyroid patients were compared.

This clone was counted between two and nine times. Its target is unknown. Study-wide findings and caveats: As reported, TCR beta diversity in blood and tumor was significantly higher in malignant thyroid tumors than in benign nodules.

Nobody among the patients had been given any treatment before thyroid surgery. The germline gives CDR1 MNHGY, CDR2 SVAAGI. The CDR3 covers 14 residues. Trimming took 3 bases from V and 8 from J, leaving 15 bases between them. In the source study's methods: Clinicopathological groups differed in CDR3, with these differences serving to build a distant-metastasis classifier for papillary thyroid cancer. TCRdb redid the clone calls on the PCR reads using MiXCR. The V and J calls here are based on TCRdb, not the publication. The sample has over 15,000 clones; approximately 30% are singletons. The receptor's source is a male donor with papillary thyroid cancer or a benign thyroid nodule (not recorded which). Some clones in this sample may be carry-over from other donors' samples. Source material: tumor tissue. V and J are TRBV6-9 and TRBJ2-3, with D possibly being TRBD1 or TRBD2 (5 bases each). As DNA, the CDR3 is TGTGCCAGCAGTTACCAGACGGGGCTGGGTACGCAGTATTTT. Amino acids: CASSYQTGLGTQYF.